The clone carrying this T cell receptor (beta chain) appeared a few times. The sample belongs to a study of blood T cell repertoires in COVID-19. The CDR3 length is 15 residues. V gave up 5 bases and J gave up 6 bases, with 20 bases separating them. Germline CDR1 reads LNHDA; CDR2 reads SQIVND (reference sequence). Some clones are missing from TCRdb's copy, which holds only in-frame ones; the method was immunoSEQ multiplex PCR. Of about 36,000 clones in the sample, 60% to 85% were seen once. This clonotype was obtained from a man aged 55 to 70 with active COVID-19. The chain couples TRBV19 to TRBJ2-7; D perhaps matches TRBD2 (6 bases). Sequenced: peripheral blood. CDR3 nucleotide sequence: TGTGCCAGTAGTCTAACCGGGACTGGAACTAGCGAGCAGTACTTC. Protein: CASSLTGTGTSEQYF.